The present T cell receptor (beta chain) was sequenced within a study of vaccination effects on CD4 cells after COVID-19. After removal of 4 bases from V and 3 bases from J, the junction contained 3 bases not matched to a gene. Germline CDR1 SGHRS, CDR2 YFSETQ. CDR3 length: 14 residues. This clone was seen only a few times. Its antigen is not identified. Viral peptide pool expansion of antigen-specific CD4+ T cells preceded sequencing in the ViraFEST assay. CD4+ T cells were isolated after around 10 days of culture. Participants were vaccinated with two doses of either the BNT162b2 or mRNA-1273 vaccine. The data were produced by immunoSEQ multiplex PCR, yet TCRdb's version contains in-frame clones alone and is incomplete. The sample lists 55,000 to 70,000 clones, roughly 80% seen once, with about 0.91% in the top ten.

The sequence was collected from a human donor who received a COVID-19 vaccine. The sample here was CD4+ T cells from PBMCs cultured with HCoV-OC43 spike peptides, taken after COVID-19 vaccination. Subset noted: HCoV-OC43 spike overlapping peptide pool stimulation. The chain carries TRBV5-1 and TRBJ1-1; TRBD1 agrees at 10 bases. The CDR3 DNA sequence: TGCGCCAGCAGCACAGGACAGGGGGACACTGAAGCTTTCTTT. It codes for CASSTGQGDTEAFF.